The clone carrying this T cell receptor beta chain was seen a few times. The sample originates from a study of T cells after yellow fever vaccination. After removal of 3 bases from V and 2 bases from J, the junction contained 10 bases not matched to a gene. CDR3 length: 16 residues. The germline V gene has CDR1 SEHNR and CDR2 FQNEAQ (reference sequence). The authors made TCR cDNA by 5'RACE template switching, adding a universal primer site and UMIs. TCRdb independently ran MiXCR on the 5' RACE reads; one entry per CDR3 protein. The table includes 80,000 to 100,000 distinct CDR3 sequences, about 8.8% detected once.

Sequences were derived from CD8+ T cells not binding an NS4B(214-222) dextramer, sorted from PBMCs, sampled approximately 15 days after the first yellow fever vaccination. The rearrangement joins TRBV7-9 to TRBJ2-7, with 7 positions matching TRBD1. This clonotype originated in a young man who received the YFV17D yellow fever vaccine. CDR3 sequence: CASSFSTGTVAYEQYF. CDR3 DNA sequence: TGTGCCAGCAGCTTTTCCACCGGGACAGTGGCCTACGAGCAGTACTTC.